The clone carrying this T cell receptor (beta chain) was detected a few times. The target antigen is unknown. The length of the CDR3 is 15 residues. The V segment lost 6 bases and the J segment 5 bases; nucleotides outside the gene matches: 7. Germline V gives CDR1 MDHEN, CDR2 SYDVKM. Data came from immunoSEQ multiplex PCR; TCRdb stores just in-frame clones and leaves some out. The repertoire consists of more than 65,000 clones, with approximately 88% occurring once and the leading ten covering approximately 0.35%. This entry belongs to a study of graft-versus-host responses after intestinal transplantation. Overall study context: Multivisceral, liver-intestinal, or isolated intestinal transplants were performed in recipients. Every recipient had anti-thymocyte globulin induction and 2 to 3 years of tacrolimus plus steroids. Points from the study as a whole: Subjects displaying graft-donor T cell macrochimerism possessed elevated graft-versus-host to host-versus-graft clonal ratios inside allografts. Early post-transplant declines in HvG were associated with peak levels of circulating GvH clones.

The chain joins TRBV28 to TRBJ1-6; 7 bases map to TRBD1. The source is a human donor who received an intestinal transplant. The source material was unstimulated CD4+ T cells sorted from spleen or lymph node cells, sampled before intestinal transplant. The CDR3 here is CASSPPGQNNSPLHF. CDR3 coding DNA: TGTGCCAGCAGCCCTCCGGGACAGAATAATTCACCCCTCCACTTT.